A single sample is the source of the 26 T cell receptor beta chains below, sequenced in a study of blood T cell repertoires in COVID-19 (dated by TCRdb to 2019 to 2021). Library preparation employed the immunoSEQ multiplex PCR assay. The table comes from immuneACCESS by way of TCRdb, which keeps in-frame sequences with V and J called. Part of the clones is missing from these tables; in studies checked, under half for an unresolved V gene and the rest for unknown reasons. This sample gives 170,000 or so clones in total; roughly 84% of them show up just once. The ten largest make up 13% to 15% of the sample. The sample consisted of peripheral blood. The receptors here all came from a man between 18 and 35 years old with active or convalescent COVID-19.

V and J are TRBV28 and TRBJ1-2; 9 bases are shared with TRBD1. Unmatched junction bases numbered 10, after V lost 5 bases and J lost 3 bases. This CDR3 has 16 amino acids. Germline lookup yields CDR1 MDHEN and CDR2 SYDVKM. Here the CDR3 DNA reads TGTGCCAGCAGTGTTCCGGGACAGGGTAGGCACTATGGCTACACCTTC. Translated: CASSVPGQGRHYGYTF.

The chain recombines TRBV5-1 with TRBJ2-7; a possible D gene is TRBD2 (6 bases). Trimming removed 7 bases from V and 0 bases from J, with 11 bases in between. The germline gives CDR1 SGHRS, CDR2 YFSETQ. This CDR3 spans 13 amino acids. CDR3 in amino acids: CASSGEDSYEQYF. In DNA form, the CDR3 reads TGCGCCAGCTCCGGGGAGGACTCCTACGAGCAGTACTTC.

The rearrangement joins TRBV19 to TRBJ1-1; 8 nucleotides match TRBD1. The ends lost 8 bases at V and 1 base at J; junction bases unmatched: 24. The V gene's germline CDR1 is LNHDA and CDR2 SQIVND (reference sequence). This CDR3 has 20 residues. The CDR3 loop reads CASLPTTGGVPHSKNTEAFF. CDR3 DNA: TGTGCCAGTCTCCCCACAACAGGGGGTGTACCTCATTCTAAGAACACTGAAGCTTTCTTT.

The chain links TRBV3-1 (or the pseudogene TRBV3-2) to TRBJ1-1; TRBD1 is a possible D gene (6 bases). Germline CDR1 is LGHDT and CDR2 is YNNKEL (reference sequence). V was trimmed by 4 bases and J by 7 bases, leaving 22 bases between them. The CDR3 contains 16 residues. The DNA of the CDR3 is TGTGCCAGCAGCCCGAACCGGGGGGGCGCATTTAATGAAGCTTTCTTT. Its translation: CASSPNRGGAFNEAFF.

The chain links TRBV9 to TRBJ2-2, with a weak D call TRBD1 (7 bases). The V gene's germline CDR1 is SGDLS and CDR2 YYNGEE. The V end was cut by 3 bases, the J end by 5 bases, with 14 bases between. The CDR3 contains 15 residues. The chain's CDR3 is CASSARSGGTGELFF. Here the CDR3 DNA reads TGTGCCAGCAGCGCTCGGTCAGGGGGGACCGGGGAGCTGTTTTTT.

The J gene is TRBJ2-1, the V gene TRBV4-2, with TRBD2 matching 10 bases. The germline V gene has CDR1 LGHNA and CDR2 YNFKEQ. With V trimmed by 0 bases and J by 12 bases, 5 bases remained unmatched. This CDR3 has 14 residues. CDR3 region: CASSQESSGRGQFF. As DNA, the CDR3 is TGTGCCAGCAGCCAAGAGTCCAGCGGGAGGGGGCAGTTCTTC.

The rearrangement joins TRBV2 to TRBJ2-2, with unresolved D. Germline CDR1 is SNHLY and CDR2 is FYNNEI. The CDR3 runs 15 residues. Trimming cost V 3 bases and J 4 bases, with 12 bases left between them. CDR3 protein: CASSDRLGLTGELFF. The CDR3 bases are TGTGCCAGCAGTGATAGACTTGGCCTCACCGGGGAGCTGTTTTTT. The full variable domain, with the rest looked up from reference TRBV2 and TRBJ2-2, is EPEVTQTPSHQVTQMGQEVILRCVPISNHLYFYWYRQILGQKVEFLVSFYNNEISEKSEIFDDQFSVERPDGSNFTLKIRSTKLEDSAMYFCASSDRLGLTGELFFGEGSRLTVL.

This clone was detected once. The chain's CDR3 is CASRSGQGYYGYTF. The CDR3 DNA is TGTGCCAGCAGATCCGGACAGGGCTATTATGGCTACACCTTC. The V and J genes are TRBV6-5 and TRBJ1-2, with TRBD1 matching over 8 bases. Germline CDR1 and CDR2: MNHEY and SVGAGI. The ends lost 6 bases at V and 5 bases at J; junction bases unmatched: 8. CDR3 length equals 14 residues.

The chain couples TRBV9 to TRBJ1-3; D is undetermined. Germline V gene lookup returns CDR1 SGDLS and CDR2 YYNGEE. The ends were cut back, 0 bases at V and 4 bases at J, with 11 bases in the middle. The CDR3 extends over 15 amino acids. The CDR3 spells CASSVASGNGNTIYF. In DNA form, the CDR3 reads TGTGCCAGCAGCGTAGCCTCCGGGAACGGAAACACCATATATTTT.

This chain uses TRBV7-2 with TRBJ2-2; 8 bases map to TRBD2. J lost 4 bases, V lost 3 bases, and 7 bases had no gene match. CDR3 length: 16 amino acids. Germline V lookup: CDR1 SGHTA, CDR2 FQGNSA. The DNA for the CDR3 is TGTGCCAGCAGCTTCGTGGGAGCGGGAGTCACCGGGGAGCTGTTTTTT. Translating it yields CASSFVGAGVTGELFF.

The rearrangement uses TRBV13 and TRBJ1-6; unclear D gene. This CDR3 is built from 16 residues. Germline CDR1 reads PRHDT; CDR2 reads FYEKMQ (reference sequence). V gave up 0 bases and J gave up 0 bases, with 6 bases separating them. CDR3 sequence (DNA): TGTGCCAGCAGCTTAGGGGGGAGCTCCTATAATTCACCCCTCCACTTT. This translates into CASSLGGSSYNSPLHF.

Concerning this clone itself: Germline is not matched at one junction end, which may reflect a read error. The CDR3 reads CASSQQGSNQSQHF. The CDR3 DNA follows: TGTGCCAGCAGTCAACAGGGGAGCAATCAGTCCCAGCATTTT. V is TRBV6-5 and J is TRBJ1-5; 7 bases are shared with TRBD1. The CDR3 sequence is 14 residues long. The germline V gene encodes CDR1 MNHEY and CDR2 SVGAGI.

The gene calls are TRBV5-4 and TRBJ1-2; D possibly corresponds to TRBD1 (5 bases). Germline CDR1 and CDR2: SGHNT and YYREEE (reference sequence). The V and J ends lost 0 bases and 7 bases respectively, with 22 bases between them. The CDR3 runs 17 residues. In DNA form, the CDR3 reads TGTGCCAGCAGCTTGGCAAACCTACCAGGGCAGTCAGGTGGCTACACCTTC. This translates into CASSLANLPGQSGGYTF. The whole variable domain, filled in from reference TRBV5-4 and TRBJ1-2, reads ETGVTQSPTHLIKTRGQQVTLRCSSQSGHNTVSWYQQALGQGPQFIFQYYREEENGRGNFPPRFSGLQFPNYSSELNVNALELDDSALYLCASSLANLPGQSGGYTFGSGTRLTVV.

This clone was seen more than once but under ten times. V and J are TRBV6-2 or TRBV6-3 and TRBJ2-7; 7 positions match TRBD2. The CDR3 has 14 amino acids. With V trimmed by 3 bases and J by 2 bases, 4 bases remained unmatched. CDR1 and CDR2 from the germline V gene are MNHEY and SVGEGT. CDR3 protein: CASSYRGRAYEQYF. CDR3 coding DNA: TGTGCCAGCAGTTATCGGGGGAGGGCCTACGAGCAGTACTTC.

This chain uses TRBV5-1 with TRBJ2-1; 10 nucleotides agree with TRBD2. V lost 4 bases and J lost 7; bases outside the gene matches: 11. The CDR3 loop spans 16 amino acids. CDR1 and CDR2 from the germline V gene are SGHRS and YFSETQ. The CDR3 DNA reads TGCGCCAGCAGCACTAAGAGGACTAGCGGTTCTAATGAGCAGTTCTTC. Protein: CASSTKRTSGSNEQFF.

The chain recombines TRBV11-3 with TRBJ2-5, with TRBD1 as a possible D gene (5 bases). The V and J ends lost 1 base and 5 bases respectively, with 11 bases between them. The CDR3 sequence is 14 residues long. CDR1 and CDR2 (germline): SGHNT, YENEEA. The CDR3 spells CASSLGGASETQYF. The CDR3 coding sequence is TGTGCCAGCAGCTTAGGTGGGGCTTCGGAGACCCAGTACTTC.

V and J are TRBV6-5 and TRBJ1-4; tentative D call: TRBD1 (6 bases). Per the germline V gene, CDR1 is MNHEY and CDR2 is SVGAGI. CDR3 length equals 15 residues. Trimming left V 6 bases short and J 8 bases short, with 19 bases between. The CDR3 protein is CASRNRETLGEKLFF. The CDR3 DNA follows: TGTGCCAGCAGAAACAGGGAGACCCTTGGCGAAAAACTGTTTTTT.

The chain combines TRBV5-5 with TRBJ1-2, with 12 bases lining up with TRBD1. Per germline, CDR1 SGHKS and CDR2 YYEKEE (reference sequence). The CDR3 contains 16 residues. The trim removed 3 bases at V and 8 bases at J, leaving 11 bases unmatched. This chain's CDR3 is CASSSAGTGGVTGYTF. CDR3 in DNA: TGTGCCAGCAGCTCCGCCGGGACAGGGGGCGTTACGGGCTACACCTTC.

This clone was detected a few times. The chain's CDR3 is CASSEKLAGGAGANVLTF. The CDR3 nucleotides are TGTGCCAGCAGTGAGAAACTAGCGGGAGGGGCTGGGGCCAACGTCCTGACTTTC. The V gene is TRBV25-1, the J gene TRBJ2-6; 13 bases match TRBD2. J gave up 2 bases and V 3 bases, and 4 bases lay outside the gene matches. CDR1 and CDR2 from the germline V gene are MGHDK and SYGVNS. The CDR3 sequence is 18 residues long. Combining the CDR3 with reference TRBV25-1 and TRBJ2-6 gives the whole variable domain EADIYQTPRYLVIGTGKKITLECSQTMGHDKMYWYQQDPGMELHLIHYSYGVNSTEKGDLSSESTVSRIRTEHFPLTLESARPSHTSQYLCASSEKLAGGAGANVLTFGAGSRLTVL.

V is TRBV4-3 and J is TRBJ1-1; D not certain. The CDR3 has 14 amino acids. Per germline, CDR1 LGHNA and CDR2 YSLEER. V lost 0 bases, J lost 0 bases, and 5 bases lay in between. This chain's CDR3 is CASSQEAVNTEAFF. CDR3 DNA sequence: TGCGCCAGCAGCCAAGAGGCTGTGAACACTGAAGCTTTCTTT.

This rearrangement joins TRBV7-7 to TRBJ2-7; possibly TRBD2 for D (6 bases). The V gene's germline CDR1 is SSHAT and CDR2 FNYEAQ (reference sequence). V was cut by 1 base and J by 4 bases, with 20 bases left in between. The CDR3 loop spans 17 amino acids. The CDR3 coding sequence is TGTGCCAGCAGCTTAGGGGGGAGGACCCTCGTGACGTACGAGCAGTACTTC. Amino acids: CASSLGGRTLVTYEQYF.

In its sample, this clone was seen once. The chain carries TRBV11-2 and TRBJ1-2; D ambiguous. The CDR3 covers 15 residues. The germline V gene encodes CDR1 SGHAT and CDR2 FQNNGV. Trimming pared 1 base from V and 8 bases from J, leaving 17 bases between. This chain's CDR3 is CASSLAIWAAGGYTF. Written as DNA, the CDR3 is TGTGCCAGCAGCTTAGCGATTTGGGCTGCTGGAGGCTACACCTTC. The whole variable domain, filled in from reference TRBV11-2 and TRBJ1-2, reads EAGVAQSPRYKIIEKRQSVAFWCNPISGHATLYWYQQILGQGPKLLIQFQNNGVVDDSQLPKDRFSAERLKGVDSTLKIQPAKLEDSAVYLCASSLAIWAAGGYTFGSGTRLTVV.

The chain links TRBV2 to TRBJ2-4, with D maybe TRBD1 (5 bases). This CDR3 is 15 amino acids long. V lost 3 bases and J 1 base, leaving 10 bases between the germline ends. Germline CDR1 SNHLY, CDR2 FYNNEI. Written as DNA, the CDR3 is TGTGCCAGCAGTGACTTAAAGGGGGCCAAAAACATTCAGTACTTC. Translated: CASSDLKGAKNIQYF. Together with reference TRBV2 and TRBJ2-4, the CDR3 gives the full variable domain: EPEVTQTPSHQVTQMGQEVILRCVPISNHLYFYWYRQILGQKVEFLVSFYNNEISEKSEIFDDQFSVERPDGSNFTLKIRSTKLEDSAMYFCASSDLKGAKNIQYFGAGTRLSVL.

The CDR3 here is CASSLSREQPQHF. CDR3 in DNA: TGTGCCAGCAGTTTATCACGGGAGCAGCCCCAGCATTTT. The genes are TRBV27 and TRBJ1-5; D uncertain. The CDR3 contains 13 residues. Between the trimmed V and J ends, which lost 0 bases and 7 bases, there was a span of 7 bases. Germline V CDR1 and CDR2: MNHEY, SMNVEV (reference sequence).

In its sample, this clone was seen a few times. This chain links TRBV28 with TRBJ1-4; 8 bases map to TRBD1. CDR3 length equals 15 residues. V shed 6 bases and J 1 base; nucleotides not matched to a gene: 4. Germline lookup yields CDR1 MDHEN and CDR2 SYDVKM. The CDR3 region has the DNA TGTGCCAGCAGGACTACAGGGGGAACTAATGAAAAACTGTTTTTT. Amino acid sequence: CASRTTGGTNEKLFF.

The chain employs TRBV19 and TRBJ2-1, with TRBD2 matching over 10 bases. Per germline, CDR1 LNHDA and CDR2 SQIVND (reference sequence). The V gene end was trimmed by 7 bases and the J gene end by 3 bases; junction bases not matched to a gene: 6. The CDR3 loop spans 15 amino acids. CDR3 amino acids: CASTPASGSYNEQFF. The CDR3 DNA reads TGTGCCAGTACTCCAGCTAGCGGGAGCTACAATGAGCAGTTCTTC.